This TCR beta chain was captured in a study of blood T cell repertoires in COVID-19. Assay: immunoSEQ multiplex PCR; the TCRdb copy retains only in-frame clones and omits some. Of 50,000 to 75,000 clones listed, 90% to 95% are singletons. V shed 0 bases, J shed 3 bases, and the junction held 6 bases outside the gene matches. This CDR3 is 17 amino acids long. Germline CDR1 reads SGHNT; CDR2 reads YENEEA. V is TRBV11-3 and J is TRBJ2-1; 9 positions agree with TRBD2. Sequenced input: peripheral blood. This receptor was taken from a human donor in a cohort sampled during active COVID-19. The CDR3 loop reads CASSLEAGGPIYNEQFF. For the CDR3, the DNA is TGTGCCAGCAGCTTAGAGGCGGGAGGGCCGATCTACAATGAGCAGTTCTTC.